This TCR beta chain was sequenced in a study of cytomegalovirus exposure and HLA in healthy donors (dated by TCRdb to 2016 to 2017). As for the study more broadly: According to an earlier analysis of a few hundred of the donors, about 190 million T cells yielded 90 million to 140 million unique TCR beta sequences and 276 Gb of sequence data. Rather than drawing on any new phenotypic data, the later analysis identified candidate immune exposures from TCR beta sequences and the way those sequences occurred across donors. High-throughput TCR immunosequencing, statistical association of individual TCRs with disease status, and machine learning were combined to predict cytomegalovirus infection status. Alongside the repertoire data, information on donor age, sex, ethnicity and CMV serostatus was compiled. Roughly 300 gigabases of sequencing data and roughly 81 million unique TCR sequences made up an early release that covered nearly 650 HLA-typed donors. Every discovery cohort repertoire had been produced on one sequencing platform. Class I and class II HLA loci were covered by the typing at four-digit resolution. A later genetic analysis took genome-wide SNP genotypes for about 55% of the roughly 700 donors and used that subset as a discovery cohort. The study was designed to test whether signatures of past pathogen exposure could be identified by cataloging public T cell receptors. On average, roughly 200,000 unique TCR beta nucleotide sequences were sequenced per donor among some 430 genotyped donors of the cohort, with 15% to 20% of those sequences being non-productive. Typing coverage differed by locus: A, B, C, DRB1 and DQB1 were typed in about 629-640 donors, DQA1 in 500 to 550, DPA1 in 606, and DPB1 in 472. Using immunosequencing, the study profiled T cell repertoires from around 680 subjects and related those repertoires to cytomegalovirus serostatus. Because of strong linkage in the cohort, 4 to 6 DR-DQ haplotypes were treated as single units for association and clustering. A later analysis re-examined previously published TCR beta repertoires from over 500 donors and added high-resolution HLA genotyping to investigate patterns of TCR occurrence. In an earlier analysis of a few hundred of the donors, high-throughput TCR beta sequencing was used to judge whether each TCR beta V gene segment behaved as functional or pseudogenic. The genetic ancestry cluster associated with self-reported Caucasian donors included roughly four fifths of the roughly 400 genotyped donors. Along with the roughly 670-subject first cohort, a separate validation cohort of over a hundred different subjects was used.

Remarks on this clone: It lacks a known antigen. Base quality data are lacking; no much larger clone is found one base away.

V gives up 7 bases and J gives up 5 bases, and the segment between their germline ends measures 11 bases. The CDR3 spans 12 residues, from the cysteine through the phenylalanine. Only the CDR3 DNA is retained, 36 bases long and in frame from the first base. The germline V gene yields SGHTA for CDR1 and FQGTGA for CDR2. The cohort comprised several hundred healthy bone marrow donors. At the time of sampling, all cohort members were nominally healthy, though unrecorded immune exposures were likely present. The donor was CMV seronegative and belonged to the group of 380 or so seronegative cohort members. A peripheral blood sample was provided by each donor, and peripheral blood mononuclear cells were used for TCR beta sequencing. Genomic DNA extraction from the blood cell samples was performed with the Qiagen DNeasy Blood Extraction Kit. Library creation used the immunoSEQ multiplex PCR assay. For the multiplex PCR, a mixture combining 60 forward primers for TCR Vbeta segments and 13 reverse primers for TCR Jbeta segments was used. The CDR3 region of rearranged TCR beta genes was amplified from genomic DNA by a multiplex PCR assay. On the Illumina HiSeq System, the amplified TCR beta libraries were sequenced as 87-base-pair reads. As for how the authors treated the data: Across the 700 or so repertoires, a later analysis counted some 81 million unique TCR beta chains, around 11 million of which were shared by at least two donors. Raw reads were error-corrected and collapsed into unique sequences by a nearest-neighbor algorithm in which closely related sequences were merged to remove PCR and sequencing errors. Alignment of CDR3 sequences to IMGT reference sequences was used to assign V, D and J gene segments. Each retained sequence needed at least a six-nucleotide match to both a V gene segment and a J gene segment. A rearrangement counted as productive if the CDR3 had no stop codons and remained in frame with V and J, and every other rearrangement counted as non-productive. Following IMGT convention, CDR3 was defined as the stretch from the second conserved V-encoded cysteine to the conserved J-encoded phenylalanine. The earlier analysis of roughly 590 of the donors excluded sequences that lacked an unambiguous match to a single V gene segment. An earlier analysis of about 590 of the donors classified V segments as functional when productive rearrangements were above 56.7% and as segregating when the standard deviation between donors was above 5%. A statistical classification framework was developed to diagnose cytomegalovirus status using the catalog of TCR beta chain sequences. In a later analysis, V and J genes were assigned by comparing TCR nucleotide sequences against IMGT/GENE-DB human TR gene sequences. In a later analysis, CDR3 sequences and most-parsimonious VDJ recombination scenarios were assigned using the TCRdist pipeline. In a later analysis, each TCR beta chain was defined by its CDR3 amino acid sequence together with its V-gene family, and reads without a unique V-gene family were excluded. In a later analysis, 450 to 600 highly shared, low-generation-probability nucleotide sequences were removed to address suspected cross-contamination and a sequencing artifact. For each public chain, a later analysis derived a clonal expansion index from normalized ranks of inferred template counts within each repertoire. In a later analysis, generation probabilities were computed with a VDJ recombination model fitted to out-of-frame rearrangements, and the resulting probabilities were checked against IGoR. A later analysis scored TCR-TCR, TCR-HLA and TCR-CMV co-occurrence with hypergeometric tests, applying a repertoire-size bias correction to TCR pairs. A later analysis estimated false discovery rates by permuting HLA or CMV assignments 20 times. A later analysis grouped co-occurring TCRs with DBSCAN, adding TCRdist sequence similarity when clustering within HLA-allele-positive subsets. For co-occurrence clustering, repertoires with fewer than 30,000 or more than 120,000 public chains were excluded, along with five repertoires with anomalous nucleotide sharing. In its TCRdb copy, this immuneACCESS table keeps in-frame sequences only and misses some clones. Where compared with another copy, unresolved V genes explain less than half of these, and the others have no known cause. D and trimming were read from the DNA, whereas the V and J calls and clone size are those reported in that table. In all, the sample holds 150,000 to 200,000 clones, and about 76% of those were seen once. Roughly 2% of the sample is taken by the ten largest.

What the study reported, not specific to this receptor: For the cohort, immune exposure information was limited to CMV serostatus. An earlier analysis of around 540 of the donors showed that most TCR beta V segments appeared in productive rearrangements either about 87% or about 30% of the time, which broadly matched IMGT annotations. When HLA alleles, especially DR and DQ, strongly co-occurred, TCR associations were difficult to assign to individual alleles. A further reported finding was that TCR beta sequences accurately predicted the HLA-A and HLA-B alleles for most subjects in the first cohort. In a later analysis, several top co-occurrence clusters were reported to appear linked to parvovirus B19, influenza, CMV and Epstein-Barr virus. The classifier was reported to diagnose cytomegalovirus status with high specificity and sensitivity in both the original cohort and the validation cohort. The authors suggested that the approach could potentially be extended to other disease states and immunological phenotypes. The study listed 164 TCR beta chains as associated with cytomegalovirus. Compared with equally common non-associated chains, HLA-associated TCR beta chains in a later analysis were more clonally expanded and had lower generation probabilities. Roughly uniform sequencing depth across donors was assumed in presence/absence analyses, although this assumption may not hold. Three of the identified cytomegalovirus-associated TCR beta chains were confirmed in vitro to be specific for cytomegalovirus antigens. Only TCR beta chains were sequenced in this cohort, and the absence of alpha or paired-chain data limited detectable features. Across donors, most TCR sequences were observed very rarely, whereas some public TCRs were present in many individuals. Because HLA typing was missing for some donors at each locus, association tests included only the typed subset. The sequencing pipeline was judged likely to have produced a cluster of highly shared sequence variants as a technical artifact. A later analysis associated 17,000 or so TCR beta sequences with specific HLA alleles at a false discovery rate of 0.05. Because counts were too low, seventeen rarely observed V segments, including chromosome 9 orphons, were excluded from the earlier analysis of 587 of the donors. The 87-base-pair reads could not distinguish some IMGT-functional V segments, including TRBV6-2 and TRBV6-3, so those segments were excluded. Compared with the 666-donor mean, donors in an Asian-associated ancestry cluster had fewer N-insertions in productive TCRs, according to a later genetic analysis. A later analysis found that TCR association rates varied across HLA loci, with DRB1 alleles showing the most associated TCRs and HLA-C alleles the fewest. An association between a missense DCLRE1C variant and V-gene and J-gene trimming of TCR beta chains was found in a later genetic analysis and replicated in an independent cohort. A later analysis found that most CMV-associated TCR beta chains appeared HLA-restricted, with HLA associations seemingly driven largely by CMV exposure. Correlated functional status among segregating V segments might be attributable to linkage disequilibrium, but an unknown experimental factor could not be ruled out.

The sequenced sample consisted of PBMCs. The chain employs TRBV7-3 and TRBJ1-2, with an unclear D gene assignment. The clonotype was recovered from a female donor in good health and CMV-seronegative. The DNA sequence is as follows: TGTGCCAGCACCAACAACATTTATGGCTACACCTTC. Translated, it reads CASTNNIYGYTF.